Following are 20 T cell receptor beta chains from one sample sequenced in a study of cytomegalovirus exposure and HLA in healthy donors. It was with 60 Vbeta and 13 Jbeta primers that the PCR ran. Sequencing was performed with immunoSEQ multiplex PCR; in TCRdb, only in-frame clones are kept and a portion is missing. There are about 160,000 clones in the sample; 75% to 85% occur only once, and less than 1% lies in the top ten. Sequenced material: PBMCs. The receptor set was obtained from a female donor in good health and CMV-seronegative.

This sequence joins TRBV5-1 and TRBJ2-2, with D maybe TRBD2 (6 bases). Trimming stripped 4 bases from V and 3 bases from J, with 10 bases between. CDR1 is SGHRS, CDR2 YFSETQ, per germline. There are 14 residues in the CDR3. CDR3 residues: CASSPGGDTGELFF. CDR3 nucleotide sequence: TGCGCCAGCAGCCCCGGCGGGGACACCGGGGAGCTGTTTTTT.

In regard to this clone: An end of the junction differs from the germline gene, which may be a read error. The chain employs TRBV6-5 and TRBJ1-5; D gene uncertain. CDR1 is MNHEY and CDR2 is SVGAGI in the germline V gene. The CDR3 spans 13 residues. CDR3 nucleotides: TGTGCCAGCAGTAACTCCATGAATCAGCCCCAGCATTTT. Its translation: CASSNSMNQPQHF.

The CDR3 coding sequence is TGCGCCAGCAGCCAAGATAGGAGGGGTGGGGAGACCCAGTACTTC. This translates into CASSQDRRGGETQYF. This chain joins TRBV4-3 and TRBJ2-5; D is possibly TRBD2 (6 bases). Between the trimmed V and J ends, which lost 0 bases and 5 bases, there was a span of 13 bases. Germline-derived CDR1 and CDR2 are LGHNA and YSLEER. The CDR3 is made up of 15 amino acids.

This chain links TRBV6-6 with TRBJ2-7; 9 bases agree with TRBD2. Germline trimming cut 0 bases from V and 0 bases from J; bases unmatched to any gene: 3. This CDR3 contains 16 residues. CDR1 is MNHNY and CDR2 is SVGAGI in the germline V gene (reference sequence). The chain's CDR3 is CASSYSPSGISYEQYF. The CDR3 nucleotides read TGTGCCAGCAGTTACTCGCCTAGCGGGATCTCCTACGAGCAGTACTTC.

The CDR3 loop reads CATRGGGNYGYTF. The CDR3 DNA reads TGTGCCACCCGGGGGGGAGGCAACTATGGCTACACCTTC. This rearrangement joins TRBV6-5 to TRBJ1-2; D is perhaps TRBD1 (5 bases). The V and J ends lost 10 bases and 2 bases respectively, with 14 bases between them. The CDR3 extends over 13 amino acids. Germline CDR1 MNHEY, CDR2 SVGAGI.

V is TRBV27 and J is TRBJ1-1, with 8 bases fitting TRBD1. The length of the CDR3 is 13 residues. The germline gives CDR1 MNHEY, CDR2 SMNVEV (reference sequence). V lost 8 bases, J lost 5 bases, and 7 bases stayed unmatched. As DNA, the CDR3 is TGTGCCAGCGGAGACAGGGGATGGACTGAAGCTTTCTTT. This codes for CASGDRGWTEAFF.

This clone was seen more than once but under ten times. The CDR3 reads CASSQDITGFYGYTF. CDR3 sequence (DNA): TGTGCCAGCAGCCAAGATATCACAGGGTTCTATGGCTACACCTTC. The chain employs TRBV4-2 and TRBJ1-2; the D gene is possibly TRBD1 (6 bases). Per the germline V gene, CDR1 is LGHNA and CDR2 is YNFKEQ. The germline V and J ends were trimmed by 0 bases and 4 bases, with 12 bases remaining between them. This CDR3 is 15 amino acids long.

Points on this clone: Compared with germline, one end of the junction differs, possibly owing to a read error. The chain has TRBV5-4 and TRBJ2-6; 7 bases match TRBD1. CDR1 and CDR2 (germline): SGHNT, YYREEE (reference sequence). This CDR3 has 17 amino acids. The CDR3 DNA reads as TGTGCCAGCAGCTCCAGACGACAGGGCGCTGGGGCCAACGGCCTGACTTTC. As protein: CASSSRRQGAGANGLTF.

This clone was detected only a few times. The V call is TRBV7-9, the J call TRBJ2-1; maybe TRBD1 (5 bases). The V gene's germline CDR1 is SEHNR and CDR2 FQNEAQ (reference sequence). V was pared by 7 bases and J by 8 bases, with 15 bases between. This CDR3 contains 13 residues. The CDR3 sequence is CASIPWGGDEQFF. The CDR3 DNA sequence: TGTGCCAGCATCCCCTGGGGCGGAGATGAGCAGTTCTTC.

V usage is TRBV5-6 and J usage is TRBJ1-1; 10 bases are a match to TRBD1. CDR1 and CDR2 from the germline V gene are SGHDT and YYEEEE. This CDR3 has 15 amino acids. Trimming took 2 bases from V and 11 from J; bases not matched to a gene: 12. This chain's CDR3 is CASSLNPGQGMGAFF. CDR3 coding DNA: TGTGCCAGCAGCTTAAATCCGGGACAGGGGATGGGGGCTTTCTTT.

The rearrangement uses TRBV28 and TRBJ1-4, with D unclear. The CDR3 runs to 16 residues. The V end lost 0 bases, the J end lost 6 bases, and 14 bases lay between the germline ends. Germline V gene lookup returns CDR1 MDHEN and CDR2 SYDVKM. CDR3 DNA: TGTGCCAGCAGTTTATGGGTCGGCAGGCCGCATGAAAAACTGTTTTTT. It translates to CASSLWVGRPHEKLFF.

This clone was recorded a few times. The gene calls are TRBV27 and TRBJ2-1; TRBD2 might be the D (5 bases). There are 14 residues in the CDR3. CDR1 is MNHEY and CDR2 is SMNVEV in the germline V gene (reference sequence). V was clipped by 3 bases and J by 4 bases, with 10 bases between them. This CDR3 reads CASSFRGPYNEQFF. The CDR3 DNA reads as TGTGCCAGCAGTTTTCGCGGGCCTTACAATGAGCAGTTCTTC.

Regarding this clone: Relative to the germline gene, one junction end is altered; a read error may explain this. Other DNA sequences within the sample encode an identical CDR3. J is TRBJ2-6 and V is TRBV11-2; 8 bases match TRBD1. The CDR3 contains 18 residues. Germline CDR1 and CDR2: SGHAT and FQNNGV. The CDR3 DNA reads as TGTGCCAGCAGCTTAGGCAGGGGGCGTCTCTCTGGGGCCAACGGCCTGACTTTC. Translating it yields CASSLGRGRLSGANGLTF.

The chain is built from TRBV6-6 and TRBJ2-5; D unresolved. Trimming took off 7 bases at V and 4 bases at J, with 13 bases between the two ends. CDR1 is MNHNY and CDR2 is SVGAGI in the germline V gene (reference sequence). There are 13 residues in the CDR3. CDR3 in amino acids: CASTSEVVETQYF. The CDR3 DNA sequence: TGTGCCAGCACCTCCGAGGTGGTAGAGACCCAGTACTTC.

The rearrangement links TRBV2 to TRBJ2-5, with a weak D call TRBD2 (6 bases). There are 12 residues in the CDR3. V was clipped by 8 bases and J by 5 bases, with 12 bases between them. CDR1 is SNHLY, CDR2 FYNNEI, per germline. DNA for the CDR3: TGTGCCAGCCTGCGGGGCAGGGAGACCCAGTACTTC. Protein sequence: CASLRGRETQYF.

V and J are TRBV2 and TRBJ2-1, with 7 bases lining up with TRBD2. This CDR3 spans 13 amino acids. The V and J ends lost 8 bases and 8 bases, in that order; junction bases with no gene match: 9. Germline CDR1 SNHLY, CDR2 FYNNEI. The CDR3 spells CASRRESFDEQFF. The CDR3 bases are TGTGCCAGCCGGCGGGAGAGTTTCGATGAGCAGTTCTTC.

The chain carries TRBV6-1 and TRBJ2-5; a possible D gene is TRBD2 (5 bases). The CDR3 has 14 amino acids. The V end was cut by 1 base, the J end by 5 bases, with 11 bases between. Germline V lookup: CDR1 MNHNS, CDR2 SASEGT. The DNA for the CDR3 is TGTGCCAGCAGTGAAGGTGCGCGGAGGGAGACCCAGTACTTC. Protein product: CASSEGARRETQYF.

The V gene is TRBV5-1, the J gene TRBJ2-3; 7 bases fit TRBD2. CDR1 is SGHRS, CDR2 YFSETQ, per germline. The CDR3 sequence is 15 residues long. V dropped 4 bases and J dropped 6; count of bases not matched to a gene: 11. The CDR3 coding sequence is TGCGCCAGCAGCGCCGCCGGGACTACCTATGATACGCAGTATTTT. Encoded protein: CASSAAGTTYDTQYF.

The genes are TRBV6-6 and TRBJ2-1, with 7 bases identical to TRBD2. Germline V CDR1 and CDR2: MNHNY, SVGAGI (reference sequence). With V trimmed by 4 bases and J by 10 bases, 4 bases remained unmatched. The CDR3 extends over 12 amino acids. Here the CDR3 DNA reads TGTGCCAGCAGTTTCCAGGGAGGGGAGCAGTTCTTC. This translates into CASSFQGGEQFF.

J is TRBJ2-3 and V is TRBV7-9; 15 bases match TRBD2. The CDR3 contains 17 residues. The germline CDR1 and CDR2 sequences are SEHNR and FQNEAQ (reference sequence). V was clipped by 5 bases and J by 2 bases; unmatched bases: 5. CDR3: CASSPGTSGGPTDTQYF. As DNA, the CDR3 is TGTGCCAGCAGCCCAGGGACTAGCGGGGGGCCCACAGATACGCAGTATTTT.